These 22 T cell receptor beta chains came from one sample sequenced in a study of Graves' ophthalmopathy and Graves' hyperthyroidism. Transcripts of RNA were the source for amplifying TCR beta CDR3 regions. HTBI primers primed a first-round RT-PCR, and a second-round multiplex PCR followed. TCRdb called the multiplex PCR reads again in MiXCR, with one record for every CDR3 protein. Among 650,000 to 900,000 distinct CDR3 sequences listed, 40% were seen once. Specimen: peripheral blood. The receptors here all came from an adult man with Graves' ophthalmopathy.

This clonotype was observed a handful of times. V gene TRBV6-5 combines with J gene TRBJ2-5; 11 bases are a match to TRBD2. Germline V gene lookup returns CDR1 MNHEY and CDR2 SVGAGI. The V gene end was trimmed by 7 bases and the J gene end by 5 bases; junction bases not matched to a gene: 6. The CDR3 totals 14 residues. DNA for the CDR3: TGTGCCAGCACTGTAGCGGGGGGGCGGGAGACCCAGTACTTC. Translation gives CASTVAGGRETQYF.

This clonotype came up a few times. The DNA for the CDR3 is TGCAGTGCTAGACGACAGGGGGTCTATGTCACTGAAGCTTTCTTT. It codes for CSARRQGVYVTEAFF. This rearrangement joins TRBV20-1 to TRBJ1-1; 9 nucleotides align to TRBD1. The germline V gene has CDR1 DFQATT and CDR2 SNEGSKA (reference sequence). This CDR3 is 15 amino acids long. V lost 2 bases to trimming and J lost 4 bases; unmatched junction nucleotides: 8.

The chain links TRBV14 to TRBJ2-5, with a tentative D call TRBD2 (7 bases). From germline, CDR1 is SGHDN and CDR2 FVKESK. The ends were cut back, 5 bases at V and 9 bases at J, with 19 bases in the middle. The CDR3 extends over 14 amino acids. CDR3 loop: CASSAGDNNQPQYF. CDR3 in DNA: TGTGCCAGCAGCGCGGGGGACAACAATCAGCCCCAGTACTTC. Full variable domain (remainder filled in from reference TRBV14 and TRBJ2-5): EAGVTQFPSHSVIEKGQTVTLRCDPISGHDNLYWYRRVMGKEIKFLLHFVKESKQDESGMPNNRFLAERTGGTYSTLKVQPAELEDSGVYFCASSAGDNNQPQYFGPGTRLLVL.

This sequence joins TRBV15 and TRBJ2-7, with a tentative D call TRBD1 (6 bases). The CDR3 runs 17 residues. Deletions cut 1 base from V and 2 bases from J, with 18 bases between. CDR1 LNHNV and CDR2 YYDKDF come from the germline V gene (reference sequence). The CDR3 here is CATSRGTAYGYTYEQYF. In DNA, the CDR3 is TGTGCCACCAGCAGAGGGACAGCCTATGGCTACACCTACGAGCAGTACTTC.

About this clonotype: A much more abundant neighbour one base away suggests this may be a read error. The chain combines TRBV11-1 with TRBJ2-5; D may be TRBD1 or TRBD2 (5 bases each). The CDR3 runs to 14 residues. The germline V gene encodes CDR1 SGHAT and CDR2 FQDESV (reference sequence). V was shortened by 5 bases and J by 5 bases, with 15 bases between the two germline ends. The CDR3 loop is CASSVQEARETQYF. As DNA, the CDR3 is TGTGCCAGCAGCGTACAGGAGGCGAGGGAGACCCAGTACTTC.

This clonotype was seen repeatedly, ten times or more. The J gene is TRBJ1-1, the V gene TRBV10-3; the match to TRBD1 covers 9 bases. CDR1 is ENHRY, CDR2 SYGVKD, per germline. The CDR3 covers 13 residues. V lost 5 bases to trimming and J lost 3 bases; unmatched junction nucleotides: 1. CDR3 sequence reads: CAISRTGDTEAFF. The CDR3 DNA reads as TGTGCCATCAGTAGGACAGGGGACACTGAAGCTTTCTTT.

The sample holds a few counts of this clonotype. The chain couples TRBV4-3 to TRBJ2-5; D may be TRBD2 (6 bases). Germline CDR1 is LGHNA and CDR2 is YSLEER. This CDR3 is 16 amino acids long. V was cut by 1 base and J by 2 bases, with 14 bases left in between. CDR3 region: CASSQGEAFGQETQYF. DNA of the CDR3: TGCGCCAGCAGCCAAGGGGAGGCGTTTGGGCAAGAGACCCAGTACTTC.

This sequence joins TRBV12-3 or TRBV12-4 and TRBJ1-6; TRBD1 is a possible D gene (6 bases). Trimming shortened V by 3 bases and J by 5 bases, and 8 bases separated the two germline ends. This CDR3 is built from 14 residues. The CDR3: CASSFTGHNSPLHF. The DNA for the CDR3 is TGTGCCAGCAGTTTTACAGGGCATAATTCACCCCTCCACTTT.

This clonotype was recorded a few times. This chain connects TRBV4-1 to TRBJ2-7; D is possibly TRBD2 (5 bases). Germline-derived CDR1 and CDR2 are MGHRA and YSYEKL. The CDR3 covers 12 residues. The V gene lost 5 bases and the J gene lost 5 bases, with 10 bases spanning the gap. CDR3 region: CASSEDGNEQYF. The DNA for the CDR3 is TGCGCCAGCAGCGAGGACGGGAACGAGCAGTACTTC.

The gene calls are TRBV2 and TRBJ2-7; D gene unclear. Trimming pared 0 bases from V and 2 bases from J, leaving 8 bases between. CDR1 is SNHLY, CDR2 FYNNEI, per germline. The CDR3 runs to 14 residues. This CDR3 is CASSEAAGAYEQYF. The CDR3, as DNA: TGTGCCAGCAGTGAAGCCGCTGGGGCCTACGAGCAGTACTTC.

This clonotype was found a few times. V gene TRBV12-3 or TRBV12-4 combines with J gene TRBJ2-5, with D perhaps matching TRBD1 or TRBD2 (5 bases each). This CDR3 is 14 amino acids long. Trimming removed 6 bases at V and 0 bases at J, with 11 bases between. CDR3 bases: TGTGCCAGCAGCTCACCGGGACACCAAGAGACCCAGTACTTC. Encoded protein: CASSSPGHQETQYF.

As regards this clonotype: One end of the junction does not line up with germline, which may come from a read error. The chain couples TRBV7-2 to TRBJ2-5, with 7 bases that match TRBD1. The CDR3 length is 16 residues. Per the germline V gene, CDR1 is SGHTA and CDR2 is FQGNSA. Here the CDR3 reads CASSLTQGWRKETQDF. The CDR3 nucleotides read TGTGCCAGCAGCTTAACACAGGGGTGGAGAAAAGAGACCCAGGACTTC.

The rearrangement links TRBV9 to TRBJ1-4; 12 bases match TRBD1. J lost 2 bases, V lost 5 bases, and 7 bases had no gene match. The CDR3 has 17 amino acids. Germline V gene data show CDR1 as SGDLS and CDR2 as YYNGEE. In DNA, the CDR3 is TGTGCCAGCAGTCCCGGGACAGGGGGCGTCACTAATGAAAAACTGTTTTTT. Protein sequence: CASSPGTGGVTNEKLFF. Full variable domain (outside the CDR3, taken from reference TRBV9 and TRBJ1-4): DSGVTQTPKHLITATGQRVTLRCSPRSGDLSVYWYQQSLDQGLQFLIQYYNGEERAKGNILERFSAQQFPDLHSELNLSSLELGDSALYFCASSPGTGGVTNEKLFFGSGTQLSVL.

The chain carries TRBV9 and TRBJ2-7, with a possible D match to TRBD2 (6 bases). V lost 3 bases, J lost 2 bases, and 18 bases lay in between. Germline CDR1 and CDR2: SGDLS and YYNGEE. This CDR3 comprises 16 residues. CDR3 DNA: TGTGCCAGCAGCGCCCAATGGGACGGGGGAGCCTACGAGCAGTACTTC. Protein sequence: CASSAQWDGGAYEQYF.

This clonotype was recorded a few times. The chain is built from TRBV20-1 and TRBJ2-7, with 9 bases lining up with TRBD2. This CDR3 is 16 amino acids long. The germline V gene encodes CDR1 DFQATT and CDR2 SNEGSKA (reference sequence). With 3 bases clipped from V and 9 bases from J, the junction kept 18 bases outside the gene matches. CDR3 nucleotides: TGCAGTGCTAGTAAGGCGGGAGGGCTCATCCGATCGGGGCAGTACTTC. It encodes CSASKAGGLIRSGQYF.

The chain recombines TRBV20-1 with TRBJ2-7, with 8 bases identical to TRBD2. Germline CDR1 reads DFQATT; CDR2 reads SNEGSKA (reference sequence). V lost 3 bases and J lost 0; bases outside the gene matches: 4. This CDR3 is built from 14 residues. In DNA form, the CDR3 reads TGCAGTGCTAGCTCACTAGCGGCCTCCTACGAGCAGTACTTC. Its translation is CSASSLAASYEQYF.

This clonotype was detected a few times. The J gene is TRBJ1-4, the V gene TRBV6-5, with D maybe TRBD1 (6 bases). CDR3 length: 14 residues. The V gene's germline CDR1 is MNHEY and CDR2 SVGAGI. The germline V and J ends were trimmed by 5 bases and 11 bases, with 18 bases remaining between them. CDR3 residues: CASSEVGGGGKLFF. The CDR3 nucleotides are TGTGCCAGCAGTGAGGTTGGCGGAGGGGGGAAACTGTTTTTT.

The rearrangement uses TRBV7-9 and TRBJ1-1; tentatively, D is TRBD1 (6 bases). CDR1 is SEHNR and CDR2 is FQNEAQ in the germline V gene (reference sequence). Trimming removed 1 base from V and 3 bases from J, with 9 bases in between. The CDR3 sequence is 14 residues long. The CDR3: CASSLVTGHTEAFF. As DNA, the CDR3 is TGTGCCAGCAGCTTAGTCACAGGGCACACTGAAGCTTTCTTT.

This clonotype has a count of ten or more. The V and J genes are TRBV5-6 and TRBJ2-5, with 8 bases fitting TRBD2. The ends lost 1 base at V and 7 bases at J; junction bases unmatched: 9. This CDR3 has 15 amino acids. Per the germline V gene, CDR1 is SGHDT and CDR2 is YYEEEE. The CDR3 DNA reads as TGTGCCAGCAGCTTGATCGGGAGGGCCTCGGGGACCCAGTACTTC. It translates to CASSLIGRASGTQYF.

This clonotype has at least ten counts. This rearrangement joins TRBV11-2 to TRBJ2-7; D unresolved. The CDR3 spans 12 residues. Germline V lookup: CDR1 SGHAT, CDR2 FQNNGV. Trimming removed 3 bases from V and 9 bases from J, with 12 bases in between. The CDR3 here is CASSFSRAGQYF. The CDR3 region has the DNA TGTGCCAGCAGCTTTAGCCGCGCCGGGCAGTACTTC. The variable domain in full, completed from reference TRBV11-2 and TRBJ2-7, reads EAGVAQSPRYKIIEKRQSVAFWCNPISGHATLYWYQQILGQGPKLLIQFQNNGVVDDSQLPKDRFSAERLKGVDSTLKIQPAKLEDSAVYLCASSFSRAGQYFGPGTRLTVT.

Regarding this clonotype: Relative to the germline gene, one junction end is altered; a read error may explain this. The chain is built from TRBV24-1 and TRBJ1-5, with 10 bases identical to TRBD1. The CDR3 loop spans 17 amino acids. Germline CDR1 KGHDR, CDR2 SFDVKD. As DNA, the CDR3 is TGTGCCAGCAGTCCGGGGGACAGGGGATCGGTCAATCAGCCCCAGCATTTT. This encodes CASSPGDRGSVNQPQHF.

This clonotype was observed a handful of times. This chain joins TRBV6-5 and TRBJ2-7; D might be TRBD2 (6 bases). The CDR3 sequence is 14 residues long. CDR1 and CDR2 from the germline V gene are MNHEY and SVGAGI. V was cut by 5 bases and J by 0 bases, with 11 bases left in between. The CDR3 loop reads CASSIRAGSYEQYF. Written as DNA, the CDR3 is TGTGCCAGCAGTATCCGAGCGGGCTCCTACGAGCAGTACTTC.